One and the same sample provided the 3 T cell receptor beta chains below, sequenced in a study of metastatic and nonmetastatic thyroid tumors. Every patient underwent thyroid surgery untreated. TCRdb ran MiXCR on the PCR reads. Of some 35,000 clones in the sample, about 30% were seen once. The sample comprised blood. These receptors were obtained from a male donor with papillary thyroid cancer or a benign thyroid nodule (not recorded which). Some clones in this sample may be carry-over from other donors' samples.

This clone was seen a few times. Here the CDR3 reads CASSYGTALHTDTQYF. Written as DNA, the CDR3 is TGCGCCAGCAGCTACGGGACAGCGCTACACACAGATACGCAGTATTTT. The chain uses TRBV5-1 and TRBJ2-3; 7 positions agree with TRBD1. With 3 bases clipped from V and 2 bases from J, the junction kept 9 bases outside the gene matches. This CDR3 has 16 residues. Germline CDR1 and CDR2: SGHRS and YFSETQ. The whole variable domain, filled in from reference TRBV5-1 and TRBJ2-3, reads KAGVTQTPRYLIKTRGQQVTLSCSPISGHRSVSWYQQTPGQGLQFLFEYFSETQRNKGNFPGRFSGRQFSNSRSEMNVSTLELGDSALYLCASSYGTALHTDTQYFGPGTRLTVL.

V is TRBV20-1 and J is TRBJ1-5; the D gene is possibly TRBD1 (5 bases). CDR1 and CDR2 (germline): DFQATT, SNEGSKA (reference sequence). The CDR3 has 14 amino acids. Trimming removed 3 bases from V and 6 bases from J, with 15 bases in between. CDR3 nucleotides: TGCAGTGCTAGGCCCGGGGACCGCGGTCAGCCCCAGCATTTT. It encodes CSARPGDRGQPQHF.

The V gene is TRBV20-1, the J gene TRBJ2-3, with D hard to call. The germline V gene encodes CDR1 DFQATT and CDR2 SNEGSKA (reference sequence). CDR3 length: 12 residues. V was trimmed by 3 bases and J by 2 bases, leaving 6 bases between them. The CDR3 DNA sequence: TGCAGTGCTAGGGGATCCACAGATACGCAGTATTTT. Residues: CSARGSTDTQYF.